This T cell receptor beta chain was obtained from a study of T cells in localized non-small cell lung cancer. Study outcomes and limitations: Detection in adjacent lung was observed for a median around 50 of the top 100 tumor clones. There was higher T cell clonality in uninvolved adjacent lung than in tumor, and it was highest there.

Samples of adjacent lung (free of atypia) were collected at least 2 cm from the tumor margin. This clone came up a few times. The antigen is undetermined. Some clones are missing from TCRdb's copy, which holds only in-frame ones; the method was immunoSEQ multiplex PCR. The profile shows a few thousand clones, over 30% of them singletons. The CDR3 runs to 14 residues. CDR1 and CDR2 (germline): SGHNT, YENEEA. Trimming took off 3 bases at V and 2 bases at J, with 11 bases between the two ends. This clonotype was obtained from a woman aged 35-75 years with stage I lung adenocarcinoma. Sequencing was performed on normal lung tissue next to the tumor, taken before any cancer treatment. The J gene is TRBJ2-7, the V gene TRBV11-3; a weak D match, TRBD1 (5 bases). CDR3 nucleotide sequence: TGTGCCAGCAGCTTGGGGCGGTTGACCTACGAGCAGTACTTC. Its protein is CASSLGRLTYEQYF.